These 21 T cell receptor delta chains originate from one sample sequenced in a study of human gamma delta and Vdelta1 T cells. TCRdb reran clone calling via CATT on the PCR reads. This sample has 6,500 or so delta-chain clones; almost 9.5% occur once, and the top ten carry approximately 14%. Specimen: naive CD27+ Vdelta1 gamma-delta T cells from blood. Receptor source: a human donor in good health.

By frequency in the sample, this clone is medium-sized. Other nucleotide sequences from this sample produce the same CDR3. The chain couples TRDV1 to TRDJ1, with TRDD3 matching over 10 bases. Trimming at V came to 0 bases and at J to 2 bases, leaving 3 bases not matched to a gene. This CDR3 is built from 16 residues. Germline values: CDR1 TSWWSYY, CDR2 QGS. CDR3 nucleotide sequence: TGTGCTCTTGGGGAACTACGGGGGATACGGACCGATAAACTCATCTTT. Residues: CALGELRGIRTDKLIF.

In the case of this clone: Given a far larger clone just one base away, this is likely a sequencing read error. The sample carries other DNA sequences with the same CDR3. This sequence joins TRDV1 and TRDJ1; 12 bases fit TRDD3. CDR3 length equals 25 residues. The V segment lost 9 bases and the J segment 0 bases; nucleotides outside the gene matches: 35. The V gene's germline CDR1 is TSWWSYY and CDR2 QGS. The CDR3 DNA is TGTGCTCTAGCGACTTCCCTTACTGGGGGATACAACCCGCAAAGGAAACACTCCTACACCGATAAACTCATCTTT. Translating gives CALATSLTGGYNPQRKHSYTDKLIF.

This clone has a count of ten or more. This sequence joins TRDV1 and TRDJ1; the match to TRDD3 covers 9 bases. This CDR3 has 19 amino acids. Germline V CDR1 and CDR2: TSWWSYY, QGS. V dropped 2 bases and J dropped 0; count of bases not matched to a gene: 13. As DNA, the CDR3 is TGTGCTCTTGGGGAAGGGAGAGGTACTGGGGGAGGGTACACCGATAAACTCATCTTT. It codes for CALGEGRGTGGGYTDKLIF.

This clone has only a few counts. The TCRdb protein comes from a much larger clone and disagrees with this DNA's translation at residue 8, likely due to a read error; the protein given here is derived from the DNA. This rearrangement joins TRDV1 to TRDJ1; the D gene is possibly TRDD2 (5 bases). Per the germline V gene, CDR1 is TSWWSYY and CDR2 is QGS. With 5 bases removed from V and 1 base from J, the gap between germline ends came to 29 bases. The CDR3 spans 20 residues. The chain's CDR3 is CALGPPSSWVYGEVTDKLIF. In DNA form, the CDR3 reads TGTGCTCTTGGGCCTCCTAGCAGTTGGGTCTACGGAGAAGTCACCGATAAACTCATCTTT.

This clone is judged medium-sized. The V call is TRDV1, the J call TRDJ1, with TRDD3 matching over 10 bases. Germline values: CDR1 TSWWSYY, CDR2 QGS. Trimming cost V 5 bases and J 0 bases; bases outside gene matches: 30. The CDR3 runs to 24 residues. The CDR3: CALGPLMAFPALTGGSKYTDKLIF. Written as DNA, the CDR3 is TGTGCTCTTGGGCCTCTAATGGCCTTTCCCGCGCTTACTGGGGGATCGAAGTACACCGATAAACTCATCTTT.

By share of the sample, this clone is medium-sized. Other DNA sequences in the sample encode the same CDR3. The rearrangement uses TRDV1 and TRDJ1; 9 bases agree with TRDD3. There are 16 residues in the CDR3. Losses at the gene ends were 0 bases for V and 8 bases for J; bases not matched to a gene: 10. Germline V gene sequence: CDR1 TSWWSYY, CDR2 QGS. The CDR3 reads CALGELPPYWGRKLIF. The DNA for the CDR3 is TGTGCTCTTGGGGAACTCCCCCCTTACTGGGGGAGGAAACTCATCTTT.

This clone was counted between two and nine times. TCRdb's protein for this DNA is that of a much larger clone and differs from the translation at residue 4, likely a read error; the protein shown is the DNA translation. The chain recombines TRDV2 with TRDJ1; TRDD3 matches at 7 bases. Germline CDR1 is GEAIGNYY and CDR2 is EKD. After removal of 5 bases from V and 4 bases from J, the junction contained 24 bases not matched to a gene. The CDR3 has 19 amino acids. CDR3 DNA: TGTGCCTGTGCCGGGGTGGGATACCCCTACTACCGATCGATCGATAAACTCATCTTT. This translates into CACAGVGYPYYRSIDKLIF.

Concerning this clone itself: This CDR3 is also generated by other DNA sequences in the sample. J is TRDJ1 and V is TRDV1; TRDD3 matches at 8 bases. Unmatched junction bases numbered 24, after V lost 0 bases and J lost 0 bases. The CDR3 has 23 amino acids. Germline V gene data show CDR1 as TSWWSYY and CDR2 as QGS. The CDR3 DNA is TGTGCTCTTGGGGAACTAAAAAGATCCAACGACCGACTGGGGGTTTTCTACACCGATAAACTCATCTTT. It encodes CALGELKRSNDRLGVFYTDKLIF.

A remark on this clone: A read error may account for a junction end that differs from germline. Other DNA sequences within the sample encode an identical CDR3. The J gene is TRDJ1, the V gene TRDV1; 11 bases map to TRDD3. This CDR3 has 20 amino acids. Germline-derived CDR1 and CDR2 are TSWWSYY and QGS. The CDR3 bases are TGTGCTCTTGGAGAACTCCGGTTTGGGGGATACGGATACAGAACCGATAAACTCATCTTT. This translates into CALGELRFGGYGYRTDKLIF.

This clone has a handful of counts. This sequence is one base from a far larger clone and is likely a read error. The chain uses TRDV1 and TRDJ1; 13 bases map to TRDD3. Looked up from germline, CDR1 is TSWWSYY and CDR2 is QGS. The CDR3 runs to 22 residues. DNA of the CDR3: TGTGCTCTTGGGGACAAGAGGGGGGGCTACCGCGTGTGGACTGGGGGATACGATAAACCCATCTTT. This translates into CALGDKRGGYRVWTGGYDKPIF.

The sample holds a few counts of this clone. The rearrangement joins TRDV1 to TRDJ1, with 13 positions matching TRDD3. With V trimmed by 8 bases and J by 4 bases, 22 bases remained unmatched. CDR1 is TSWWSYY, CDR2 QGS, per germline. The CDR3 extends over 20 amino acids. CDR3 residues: CALQFSPSPYWGIRIDKLIF. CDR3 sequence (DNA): TGTGCTCTTCAATTTTCCCCCTCTCCCTACTGGGGGATACGCATCGATAAACTCATCTTT.

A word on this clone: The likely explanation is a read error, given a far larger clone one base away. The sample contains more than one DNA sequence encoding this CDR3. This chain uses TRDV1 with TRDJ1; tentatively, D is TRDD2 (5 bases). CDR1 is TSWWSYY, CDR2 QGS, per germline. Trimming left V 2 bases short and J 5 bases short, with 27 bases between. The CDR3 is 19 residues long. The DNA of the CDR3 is TGTGCTCTTGGGGAAAAGCGGGGCTTCCCCCGAAGACGCGTAGATAAACTCATCTTT. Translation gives CALGEKRGFPRRRVDKLIF.

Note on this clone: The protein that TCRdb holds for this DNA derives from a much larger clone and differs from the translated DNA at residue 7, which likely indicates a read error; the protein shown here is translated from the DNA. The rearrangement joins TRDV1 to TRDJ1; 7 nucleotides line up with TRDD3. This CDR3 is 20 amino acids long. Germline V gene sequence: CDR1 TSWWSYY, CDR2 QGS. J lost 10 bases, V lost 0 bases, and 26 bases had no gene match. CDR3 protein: CALGELGPLRLGRAVNGLIF. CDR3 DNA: TGTGCTCTTGGGGAACTCGGGCCCCTCCGACTGGGGAGAGCTGTAAACGGACTCATCTTT.

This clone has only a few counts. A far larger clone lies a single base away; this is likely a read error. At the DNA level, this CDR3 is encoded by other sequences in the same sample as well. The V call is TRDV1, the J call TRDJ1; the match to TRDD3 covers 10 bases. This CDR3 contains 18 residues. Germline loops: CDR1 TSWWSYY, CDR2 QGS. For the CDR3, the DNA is TGTGCCCTTGGGGCCCACCTTCTTCGTACTGGGGGATCCTCCCCACTCATCTTT. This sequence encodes CALGAHLLRTGGSSPLIF.

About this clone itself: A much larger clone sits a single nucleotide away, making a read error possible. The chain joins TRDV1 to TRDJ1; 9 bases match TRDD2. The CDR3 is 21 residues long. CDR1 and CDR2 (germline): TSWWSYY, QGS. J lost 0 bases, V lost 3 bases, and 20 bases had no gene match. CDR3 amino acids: CALGDQPSYSTWGAHTDKLIF. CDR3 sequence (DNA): TGTGCTCTTGGGGATCAGCCTTCCTACTCTACCTGGGGGGCGCACACCGATAAACTCATCTTT.

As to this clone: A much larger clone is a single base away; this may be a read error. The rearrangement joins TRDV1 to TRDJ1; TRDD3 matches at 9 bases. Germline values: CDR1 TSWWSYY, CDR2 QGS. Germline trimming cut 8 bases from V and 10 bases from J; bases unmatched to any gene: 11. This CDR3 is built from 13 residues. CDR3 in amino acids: CALLVGGYSRLIF. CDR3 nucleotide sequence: TGTGCTCTTCTAGTGGGGGGATACAGCAGACTCATCTTT.

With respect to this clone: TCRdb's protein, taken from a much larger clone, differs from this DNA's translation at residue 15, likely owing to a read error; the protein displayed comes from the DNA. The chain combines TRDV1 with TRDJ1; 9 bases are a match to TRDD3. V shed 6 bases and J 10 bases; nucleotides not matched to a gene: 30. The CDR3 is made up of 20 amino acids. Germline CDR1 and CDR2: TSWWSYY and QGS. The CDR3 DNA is TGTGCTCTTGGAGGCCCCTCCTCCCGTACTGGGGGACTCTCCCTGATACGACTCATCTTT. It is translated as CALGGPSSRTGGLSLIRLIF.

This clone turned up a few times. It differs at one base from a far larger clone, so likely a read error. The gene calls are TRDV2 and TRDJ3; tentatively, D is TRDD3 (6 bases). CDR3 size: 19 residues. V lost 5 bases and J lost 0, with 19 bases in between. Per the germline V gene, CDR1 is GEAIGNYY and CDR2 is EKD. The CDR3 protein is CACVDGGEYGSWDTRQMFF. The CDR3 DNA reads TGTGCCTGTGTCGACGGGGGGGAGTACGGCTCCTGGGACACCCGACAGATGTTTTTC.

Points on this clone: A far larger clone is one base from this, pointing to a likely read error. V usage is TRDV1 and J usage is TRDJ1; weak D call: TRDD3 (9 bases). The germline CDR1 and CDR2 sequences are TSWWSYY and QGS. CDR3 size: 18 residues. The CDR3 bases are TGTGCTCTTAGGGAACGCTTCCTACAAAGGGGGGATACTCATAAACTCATCTTT. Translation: CALRERFLQRGDTHKLIF.

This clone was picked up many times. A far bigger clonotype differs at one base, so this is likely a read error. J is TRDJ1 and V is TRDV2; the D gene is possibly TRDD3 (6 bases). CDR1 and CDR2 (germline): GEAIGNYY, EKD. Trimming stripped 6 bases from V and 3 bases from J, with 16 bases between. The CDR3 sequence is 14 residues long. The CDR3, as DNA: TGTGCCTGTCTGCCCCGGTGGGGGGCCGATAAACTCATCTTT. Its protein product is CACLPRWGADKLIF.

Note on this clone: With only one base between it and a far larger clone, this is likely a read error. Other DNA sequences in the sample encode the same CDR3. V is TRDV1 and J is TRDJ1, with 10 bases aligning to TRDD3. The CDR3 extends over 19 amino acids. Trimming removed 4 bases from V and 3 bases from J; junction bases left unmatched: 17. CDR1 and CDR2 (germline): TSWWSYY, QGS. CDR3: CALGGGHLFTGGSSDKLIF. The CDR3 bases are TGTGCTCTTGGGGGTGGACACCTATTCACTGGGGGATCCTCCGATAAACTCATCTTT.